This is a list of T cell receptor beta chains from one sample in a study of T cell responses to AZD1222 COVID-19 vaccine. Assay used: immunoSEQ multiplex PCR; TCRdb lists only in-frame clones, some missing. In the table there are roughly 100,000 clones, 80% to 90% of which are singletons. This material consisted of peripheral blood, taken on day 0 of AZD1222 vaccination. The receptor source for this set is an adult in good health. Both conserved end residues are part of each CDR3. The D gene is left open where the match is weak. Not every row has a clone size; where given, it reads once, few, many or a size class.

DNA: TGTGCCAGCAGGTCCCCCGGAGGCCGGAACACTGAAGCTTTCTTT; CDR3: CASRSPGGRNTEAFF; D: NA; size: NA; J: TRBJ1-1; V: TRBV28
DNA: TGTGCCATTTCGGACAGGGTCAACACCGGGGAGCTGTTTTTT; CDR3: CAISDRVNTGELFF; D: TRBD1; size: NA; J: TRBJ2-2; V: TRBV7-9
DNA: TGTGCCTGGAGTGGGGGGGGCCCCCTAATGAACACTGAAGCTTTCTTT; CDR3: CAWSGGGPLMNTEAFF; D: NA; size: NA; J: TRBJ1-1; V: TRBV30
DNA: TGCGCCAGCAGGCCCGACAGGGGTCCCTACGAGCAGTACTTC; CDR3: CASRPDRGPYEQYF; D: TRBD1; size: NA; J: TRBJ2-7; V: TRBV5-1
DNA: TGTGCCAGCAGCTCCCCAGGGACGGGCTACGAGCAGTACTTC; CDR3: CASSSPGTGYEQYF; D: NA; size: NA; J: TRBJ2-7; V: TRBV7-2
DNA: TGTGCCAGCAGCCAAGTACTAGCGGACGAGCAGTACTTC; CDR3: CASSQVLADEQYF; D: TRBD2; size: NA; J: TRBJ2-7; V: TRBV4-2
DNA: TGTGCCAGCAGTGAAGGTCAGTTGGGGACAGGGTCGAACACTGAAGCTTTCTTT; CDR3: CASSEGQLGTGSNTEAFF; D: TRBD1; size: NA; J: TRBJ1-1; V: TRBV6-1
DNA: TGCGCCAGCAGCCCCCTACAGCAACCGGGCACCGGGGAGCTGTTTTTT; CDR3: CASSPLQQPGTGELFF; D: NA; size: NA; J: TRBJ2-2; V: TRBV4-1
DNA: TGCGCCAGCAGTTCTGACGGCGGTAATGAAAAACTGTTTTTT; CDR3: CASSSDGGNEKLFF; D: NA; size: NA; J: TRBJ1-4; V: TRBV5-1
DNA: TGTGCCACCAGTGATCAAGGCTTTGACTACAATGAGCAGTTCTTC; CDR3: CATSDQGFDYNEQFF; D: NA; size: few; J: TRBJ2-1; V: TRBV24-1
DNA: TGTGCCACCAGCAGAGATGGCCCTGGCGAGCAGTACTTC; CDR3: CATSRDGPGEQYF; D: NA; size: NA; J: TRBJ2-7; V: TRBV15
DNA: TGTGCCAGCAGCTTCGACGGCTCCGGGGATTCACCCCTCCACTTT; CDR3: CASSFDGSGDSPLHF; D: NA; size: NA; J: TRBJ1-6; V: TRBV5-5
DNA: TGTGCCTGGAGTATATGGGGTGGGAATCAGCCCCAGCATTTT; CDR3: CAWSIWGGNQPQHF; D: NA; size: NA; J: TRBJ1-5; V: TRBV30
DNA: TGTGCCAGCAGTCCCGGGTTCTCTGGAAACACCATATATTTT; CDR3: CASSPGFSGNTIYF; D: NA; size: once; J: TRBJ1-3; V: TRBV2
DNA: TGTGCCAGCAGGCACACCGGGGAGCTGTTTTTT; CDR3: CASRHTGELFF; D: NA; size: NA; J: TRBJ2-2; V: TRBV3-1/TRBV3-2
DNA: TGCGCCAGCAGCTCTAATTCTCAGGGGGCGGATAATTCACCCCTCCACTTT; CDR3: CASSSNSQGADNSPLHF; D: TRBD1; size: NA; J: TRBJ1-6; V: TRBV5-1
DNA: TGCGCCAGCAGCCAACCCGGGGTTGGGCGGAGGACCGGGGAGCTGTTTTTT; CDR3: CASSQPGVGRRTGELFF; D: NA; size: NA; J: TRBJ2-2; V: TRBV4-1
DNA: TGTGCCAGCAGCCCAGGACTAGCGGGGGGGTATACGCAGTATTTT; CDR3: CASSPGLAGGYTQYF; D: TRBD2; size: NA; J: TRBJ2-3; V: TRBV3-1/TRBV3-2
DNA: TGTGCCAGCAGCATCGGACACTGGAACACTGAAGCTTTCTTT; CDR3: CASSIGHWNTEAFF; D: NA; size: NA; J: TRBJ1-1; V: TRBV5-6
DNA: TGCGCCAGCAGCTTGGCCGGTGAAAAACTGTTTTTT; CDR3: CASSLAGEKLFF; D: NA; size: NA; J: TRBJ1-4; V: TRBV5-1
DNA: TGCGCCAGCAGCTTGGTTACCAGGTTTTCACCCCTCCACTTT; CDR3: CASSLVTRFSPLHF; D: NA; size: NA; J: TRBJ1-6; V: TRBV5-1
DNA: TGTGCCAGTAGTAACCGGGGGCCTTACAATGAGCAGTTCTTC; CDR3: CASSNRGPYNEQFF; D: NA; size: NA; J: TRBJ2-1; V: TRBV19
DNA: TGTGCCAGCAGCCCTCTTGGAGGGGAGACCCAGTACTTC; CDR3: CASSPLGGETQYF; D: NA; size: NA; J: TRBJ2-5; V: TRBV3-1/TRBV3-2
DNA: TGTGCCAGCAGCCAACTAGCGGGGGGAAGCACAGATACGCAGTATTTT; CDR3: CASSQLAGGSTDTQYF; D: TRBD2; size: NA; J: TRBJ2-3; V: TRBV4-2
DNA: TGTGCCAGCAGCTTACCCCGGGACAGGGGGCCAGTCGGACAGCCCCAGCATTTT; CDR3: CASSLPRDRGPVGQPQHF; D: TRBD1; size: NA; J: TRBJ1-5; V: TRBV11-2
DNA: TGTGCCAGCAGCTTATTAACAGGGGGGTCCTATGGCTACACCTTC; CDR3: CASSLLTGGSYGYTF; D: TRBD1; size: NA; J: TRBJ1-2; V: TRBV7-9
DNA: TGTGCCAGCAGCCCCCCGGGACATCGCCGAGAGACCCAGTACTTC; CDR3: CASSPPGHRRETQYF; D: NA; size: NA; J: TRBJ2-5; V: TRBV7-9
DNA: TGTGCCAGCAGCTTGGGGGGTGCGAGCACAGATACGCAGTATTTT; CDR3: CASSLGGASTDTQYF; D: NA; size: NA; J: TRBJ2-3; V: TRBV5-4
DNA: TGTGCCAGCAGCCACGGGACGATCCCCGACGAGCAGTACTTC; CDR3: CASSHGTIPDEQYF; D: NA; size: NA; J: TRBJ2-7; V: TRBV28
DNA: TGTGCCAGCAGCGATTCCCGACAGGGTTATTCCTATGGCTACACCTTC; CDR3: CASSDSRQGYSYGYTF; D: TRBD1; size: NA; J: TRBJ1-2; V: TRBV5-6
DNA: TGTGCCAGCAGCTTGTACAGGGGGCCTAACACTGAAGCTTTCTTT; CDR3: CASSLYRGPNTEAFF; D: TRBD1; size: NA; J: TRBJ1-1; V: TRBV5-6
DNA: TGTGCCAGCAGCCAACGAACCCCAGAGACCACTGAAGCTTTCTTT; CDR3: CASSQRTPETTEAFF; D: NA; size: NA; J: TRBJ1-1; V: TRBV3-1/TRBV3-2
DNA: TGTGCCACCAGCTGGGCGAGCGGCTACGAGCAGTACTTC; CDR3: CATSWASGYEQYF; D: NA; size: NA; J: TRBJ2-7; V: TRBV15
DNA: TGCGCCAGCAGCCAATCATCCCCGGGGGAGACCCAGTACTTC; CDR3: CASSQSSPGETQYF; D: NA; size: NA; J: TRBJ2-5; V: TRBV4-1
DNA: TGTGCCAGCAGCTTGCTCCAGGGTGCAACTAATGAAAAACTGTTTTTT; CDR3: CASSLLQGATNEKLFF; D: NA; size: NA; J: TRBJ1-4; V: TRBV5-5
DNA: TGTGCCAGCAGCTCCCGTTGGGGGGCAGGCTCCTACAATGAGCAGTTCTTC; CDR3: CASSSRWGAGSYNEQFF; D: NA; size: NA; J: TRBJ2-1; V: TRBV5-8
DNA: TGTGCCAGCAGCTTAGCGGGCGGGGGAGCTTTCTTT; CDR3: CASSLAGGGAFF; D: NA; size: NA; J: TRBJ1-1; V: TRBV7-9
DNA: TGTGCCAGCAGACGGGGAGGTTCCGAGCAGTTCTTC; CDR3: CASRRGGSEQFF; D: NA; size: NA; J: TRBJ2-1; V: TRBV12-3/TRBV12-4
DNA: TGTGCCAGCAGGGCGGGGCTCAATCAGCCCCAGCATTTT; CDR3: CASRAGLNQPQHF; D: NA; size: NA; J: TRBJ1-5; V: TRBV2
DNA: TGTGCCAGCAGCTTAGGCCCTGGACAGGGCAATCAGCCCCAGCATTTT; CDR3: CASSLGPGQGNQPQHF; D: TRBD1; size: NA; J: TRBJ1-5; V: TRBV11-2
DNA: TGTGCCAGCAACGTCAGGAGAATGAACACTGAAGCTTTCTTT; CDR3: CASNVRRMNTEAFF; D: NA; size: few; J: TRBJ1-1; V: TRBV2
DNA: TGTGCCAGCACTACGGGGGGGGCGACCTACGAGCAGTACTTC; CDR3: CASTTGGATYEQYF; D: TRBD2; size: NA; J: TRBJ2-7; V: TRBV28
DNA: TGTGCCAGTAGCATGGACACTATCTATGGCTACACCTTC; CDR3: CASSMDTIYGYTF; D: NA; size: NA; J: TRBJ1-2; V: TRBV19
DNA: TGTGCCTGGAGTGACAGGGGTTTCACTCAGCCCCAGCATTTT; CDR3: CAWSDRGFTQPQHF; D: TRBD1; size: NA; J: TRBJ1-5; V: TRBV30
DNA: TGCGCCAGCAGCTTGGGCAGGGGGATATCGGCCGGAAACACCATATATTTT; CDR3: CASSLGRGISAGNTIYF; D: TRBD1; size: NA; J: TRBJ1-3; V: TRBV5-1
DNA: TGTGCCAGCAGCTCCCACGCGAACACTGAAGCTTTCTTT; CDR3: CASSSHANTEAFF; D: NA; size: NA; J: TRBJ1-1; V: TRBV11-2
DNA: TGCGCCAGTCGACCGTTGTTGAGCTCTGGAAACACCATATATTTT; CDR3: CASRPLLSSGNTIYF; D: NA; size: NA; J: TRBJ1-3; V: TRBV5-1
DNA: TGCGCCAGCAGTGACACTAGCGGAAGCTACGAGCAGTACTTC; CDR3: CASSDTSGSYEQYF; D: TRBD2; size: NA; J: TRBJ2-7; V: TRBV10-2
DNA: TGTGCCAGCAGCTTAAGGGCGGGGGGGCACACAGATACGCAGTATTTT; CDR3: CASSLRAGGHTDTQYF; D: TRBD2; size: NA; J: TRBJ2-3; V: TRBV3-1/TRBV3-2
DNA: TGTGCCAGCAGCGAGAACGTCCGACAAGGGTTAGATAATTCACCCCTCCACTTT; CDR3: CASSENVRQGLDNSPLHF; D: NA; size: NA; J: TRBJ1-6; V: TRBV13
DNA: TGTGCCAGCAGCTTCGACCCAGGACACCGCGGCTACACCTTC; CDR3: CASSFDPGHRGYTF; D: NA; size: once; J: TRBJ1-2; V: TRBV11-2
DNA: TGTGCCATCAGTGAGAACACTGAAGCTTTCTTT; CDR3: CAISENTEAFF; D: NA; size: NA; J: TRBJ1-1; V: TRBV10-3
DNA: TGTGCCAGCAGCTTTATAATCGGGTTGACCACTGAAGCTTTCTTT; CDR3: CASSFIIGLTTEAFF; D: NA; size: NA; J: TRBJ1-1; V: TRBV5-5
DNA: TGTGCCAGCTCAGCTGACAGTAACTATGGCTACACCTTC; CDR3: CASSADSNYGYTF; D: NA; size: NA; J: TRBJ1-2; V: TRBV18
DNA: TGTGCCATCAGTGAGACCTCCTACCTAACAGGGTTACGAGACAATGAGCAGTTCTTC; CDR3: CAISETSYLTGLRDNEQFF; D: NA; size: NA; J: TRBJ2-1; V: TRBV10-3